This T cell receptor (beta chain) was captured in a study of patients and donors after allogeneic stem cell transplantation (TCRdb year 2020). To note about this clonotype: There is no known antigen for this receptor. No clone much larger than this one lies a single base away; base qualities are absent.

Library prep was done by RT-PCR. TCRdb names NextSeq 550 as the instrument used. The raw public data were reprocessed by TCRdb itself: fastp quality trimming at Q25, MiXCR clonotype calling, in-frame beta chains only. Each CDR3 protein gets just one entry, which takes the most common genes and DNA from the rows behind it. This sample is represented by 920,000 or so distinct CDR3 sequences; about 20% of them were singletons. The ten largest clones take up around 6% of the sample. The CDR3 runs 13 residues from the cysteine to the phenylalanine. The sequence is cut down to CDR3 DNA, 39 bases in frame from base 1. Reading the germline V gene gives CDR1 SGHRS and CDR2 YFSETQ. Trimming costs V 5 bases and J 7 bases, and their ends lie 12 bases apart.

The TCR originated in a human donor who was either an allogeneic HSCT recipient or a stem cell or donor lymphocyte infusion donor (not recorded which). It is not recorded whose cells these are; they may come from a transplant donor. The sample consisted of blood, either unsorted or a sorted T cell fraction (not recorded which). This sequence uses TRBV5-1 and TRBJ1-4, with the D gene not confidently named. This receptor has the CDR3 CASSSPVGEKLFF. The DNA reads TGCGCCAGCAGTTCTCCAGTGGGTGAAAAACTGTTTTTT.